This T cell receptor beta chain was captured in a study of blood T cell repertoires in COVID-19. Overall study context: Sites in the United States, Italy and Spain provided acute and convalescent COVID-19 samples. T cells, B-cell-depleted T cells, or PBMCs provided the cDNA or gDNA that served as material.

After removal of 3 bases from V and 1 base from J, the junction contained 11 bases not matched to a gene. Germline-derived CDR1 and CDR2 are PRHDT and FYEKMQ (reference sequence). The CDR3 totals 18 residues. As handled by the study authors: Reference gene primers were amplified, and this amplification served to estimate nucleated cell counts. Method: immunoSEQ multiplex PCR; TCRdb's copy keeps in-frame clones and lacks some. The V and J calls and clone size are taken from that table; D and trimming were inferred from the DNA. This repertoire shows 80,000 to 95,000 clones, roughly nine tenths found once; its top ten account for 1.8%.

The chain recombines TRBV13 with TRBJ2-2; 7 nucleotides align to TRBD2. Material: peripheral blood. The clonotype was recovered from a human donor with active COVID-19. The donor label of this sample is uncertain. The CDR3 loop reads CASSLRILADVNTGELFF. The DNA of the CDR3 is TGTGCCAGCAGCTTGAGGATTCTAGCGGATGTGAACACCGGGGAGCTGTTTTTT.